These T cell receptor beta chains were read from a single sample in a study of cytomegalovirus exposure and HLA in healthy donors. Profiled with immunoSEQ multiplex PCR; TCRdb holds only in-frame clones, not every one. The sample records about 82,000 clones, 95% being singletons. Sequenced: PBMCs. These receptors were obtained from a woman in her late teens or twenties in good health and CMV-seronegative. Both conserved end residues are part of each CDR3. The D gene is left open where the match is weak. The size field is filled for only some rows; it gives once, few, many or a size class.

V gene: TRBV25-1
D gene: TRBD2
J gene: TRBJ2-3
clone size: few
CDR3 protein: CASSGSSGLSTDTQYF
CDR3 DNA: TGTGCCAGCAGTGGATCTAGCGGGCTTAGCACAGATACGCAGTATTTT

V gene: TRBV4-3
D gene: TRBD1
J gene: TRBJ1-1
clone size: NA
CDR3 protein: CASSHNTGGVTEAFF
CDR3 DNA: TGCGCCAGCAGCCACAATACAGGGGGTGTCACTGAAGCTTTCTTT

V gene: TRBV9
D gene: TRBD1
J gene: TRBJ1-4
clone size: NA
CDR3 protein: CASSVGQGGEKLFF
CDR3 DNA: TGTGCCAGCAGCGTAGGACAGGGTGGCGAAAAACTGTTTTTT

V gene: TRBV27
D gene: NA
J gene: TRBJ2-7
clone size: NA
CDR3 protein: CASSLSLQGYEQYF
CDR3 DNA: TGTGCCAGCAGTTTATCTCTCCAGGGCTACGAGCAGTACTTC

V gene: TRBV7-2
D gene: NA
J gene: TRBJ1-5
clone size: NA
CDR3 protein: CASSLGEGQPQHF
CDR3 DNA: TGTGCCAGCAGCTTGGGGGAGGGTCAGCCCCAGCATTTT

V gene: TRBV2
D gene: TRBD1
J gene: TRBJ1-5
clone size: NA
CDR3 protein: CASNRQGRDQPQHF
CDR3 DNA: TGTGCCAGCAATAGACAGGGCCGTGATCAGCCCCAGCATTTT

V gene: TRBV30
D gene: TRBD1
J gene: TRBJ1-2
clone size: NA
CDR3 protein: CAWILPGQGVRIGYGYTF
CDR3 DNA: TGTGCCTGGATCCTACCAGGTCAGGGGGTACGGATTGGCTATGGCTACACCTTC

V gene: TRBV10-1
D gene: NA
J gene: TRBJ2-2
clone size: NA
CDR3 protein: CASSESAGAGELFF
CDR3 DNA: TGCGCCAGCAGTGAGTCCGCAGGGGCCGGGGAGCTGTTTTTT

V gene: TRBV28
D gene: TRBD1
J gene: TRBJ2-1
clone size: NA
CDR3 protein: CASSLNRGRYNEQFF
CDR3 DNA: TGTGCCAGCAGTTTGAACAGGGGAAGATACAATGAGCAGTTCTTC

V gene: TRBV5-1
D gene: TRBD1
J gene: TRBJ1-6
clone size: NA
CDR3 protein: CASSGGQGNDSPLHF
CDR3 DNA: TGCGCCAGCAGCGGCGGACAGGGGAATGATTCACCCCTCCACTTT

V gene: TRBV28
D gene: TRBD2
J gene: TRBJ2-1
clone size: NA
CDR3 protein: CASSPGTSGRVKQFF
CDR3 DNA: TGTGCCAGCAGTCCAGGGACTAGCGGGAGGGTAAAGCAGTTCTTC

V gene: TRBV4-3
D gene: TRBD1
J gene: TRBJ1-5
clone size: once
CDR3 protein: CASSQDGQVNQPQHF
CDR3 DNA: TGCGCCAGCAGCCAAGATGGACAGGTTAATCAGCCCCAGCATTTT

V gene: TRBV5-1
D gene: TRBD1
J gene: TRBJ1-1
clone size: NA
CDR3 protein: CASSTTGREAFF
CDR3 DNA: TGCGCCAGCAGCACGACAGGGCGGGAAGCTTTCTTT

V gene: TRBV5-8
D gene: NA
J gene: TRBJ2-2
clone size: NA
CDR3 protein: CASSPFYTGELFF
CDR3 DNA: TGTGCCAGCAGCCCGTTCTACACCGGGGAGCTGTTTTTT